This entry describes one T cell receptor (beta chain). Its antigen is unknown. CDR3 size: 15 residues. The germline V gene has CDR1 MGHRA and CDR2 YSYEKL. V lost 3 bases and J lost 2, with 11 bases in between. These data belong to a study of T cells in Graves' hyperthyroidism and ophthalmopathy. Study overall: Peripheral blood sampling occurred at initial diagnosis, before any treatment.

General observations from the study: Ophthalmopathy prediction by the model preceded onset by a median about 6.3 months.

Stability of Graves' hyperthyroidism was defined as absent ophthalmopathy progression within 18 months. On the basis of clinical symptoms, serum thyroxine and TRAb, thyroid ultrasound and orbital computed tomography, diagnoses were made. Amplified TCR beta CDR3 regions came from RNA transcripts. The HTBI primer set served for first-round RT-PCR of the TCR CDR3. TCRdb called the multiplex PCR reads again in MiXCR, with one record for every CDR3 protein. The sample holds about 400,000 distinct CDR3 sequences, roughly an eighth seen once. The chain is built from TRBV4-1 and TRBJ1-3, with D perhaps matching TRBD1 (5 bases). This TCR was sampled from a woman younger than 30 with Graves' hyperthyroidism. The material sequenced was blood. The CDR3 protein is CASSQTDIPGNTIYF. The CDR3 DNA follows: TGCGCCAGCAGCCAGACGGACATCCCTGGAAACACCATATATTTT.